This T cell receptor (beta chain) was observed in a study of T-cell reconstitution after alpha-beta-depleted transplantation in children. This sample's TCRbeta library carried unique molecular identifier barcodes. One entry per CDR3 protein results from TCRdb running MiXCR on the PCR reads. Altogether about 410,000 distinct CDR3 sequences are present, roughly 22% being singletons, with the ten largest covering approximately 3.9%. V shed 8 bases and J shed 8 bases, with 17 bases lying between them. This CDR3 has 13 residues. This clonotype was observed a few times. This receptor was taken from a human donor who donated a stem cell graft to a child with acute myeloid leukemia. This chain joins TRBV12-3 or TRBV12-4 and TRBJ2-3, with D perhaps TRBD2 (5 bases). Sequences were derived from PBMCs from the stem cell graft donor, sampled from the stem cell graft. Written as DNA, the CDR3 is TGTGCCAGCCAAGGTCCCGAGGGAACTACGCAGTATTTT. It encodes CASQGPEGTTQYF.